Presented here are 16 T cell receptor beta chains from one specimen sequenced in a study of CD8+ T cells in alopecia areata (dated by TCRdb to between 2017 and 2018). The method behind the library was the immunoSEQ multiplex PCR assay. RNA was extracted from all samples and reverse transcribed into cDNA, which served as template for TCR sequencing. TCRdb carries this immuneACCESS record with in-frame sequences only. Its versions omit some clonotypes, under half of them owing to an unresolved V gene in the studies checked, with the rest unexplained. Counted in this sample were around 190,000 clones; 56% of them appeared once. Of the sample, around 5% is held by the ten largest clones. Sequencing was done on a sample of CD8+ T cells sorted from blood. The receptors shown here come from a human donor in good health.

The chain has TRBV5-6 and TRBJ1-5, with a tentative D call TRBD1 (5 bases). Looked up from germline, CDR1 is SGHDT and CDR2 is YYEEEE. The V and J ends lost 4 bases and 7 bases respectively, with 12 bases between them. This CDR3 has 13 residues. Written as DNA, the CDR3 is TGTGCCAGCAGCCCCCAGGGCATCCAGCCCCAGCATTTT. Protein sequence: CASSPQGIQPQHF.

This clone has just one count. The CDR3 DNA reads as TGTGCCAGCGGGACAGGGGTGTATGGCTACACCTTC. Its protein is CASGTGVYGYTF. The chain is built from TRBV27 and TRBJ1-2; 10 bases align to TRBD1. Germline V CDR1 and CDR2: MNHEY, SMNVEV (reference sequence). With 8 bases clipped from V and 5 bases from J, the junction kept 2 bases outside the gene matches. The CDR3 has 12 amino acids.

The table lists this clone with a few counts. CDR3 in DNA: TGCAGCGTTGAGGTCCTGTGGGGGGATACGCAGTATTTT. It encodes CSVEVLWGDTQYF. The chain uses TRBV29-1 and TRBJ2-3; the D call may be TRBD1 or TRBD2 (5 bases each). The CDR3 contains 13 residues. Germline V gives CDR1 SQVTM, CDR2 ANQGSEA. Trimming stripped 3 bases from V and 6 bases from J, with 13 bases between.

This clone has just a few counts. The chain uses TRBV19 and TRBJ2-3; D is possibly TRBD1 or TRBD2 (5 bases each). V lost 3 bases, J lost 6 bases, and 22 bases lay in between. Germline V gene sequence: CDR1 LNHDA, CDR2 SQIVND (reference sequence). This CDR3 is built from 17 residues. This CDR3 is CASSIRAGAIVVDTQYF. Here the CDR3 DNA reads TGTGCCAGTAGTATTAGAGCCGGGGCTATAGTCGTCGATACGCAGTATTTT. Together with reference TRBV19 and TRBJ2-3, the CDR3 gives the full variable domain: DGGITQSPKYLFRKEGQNVTLSCEQNLNHDAMYWYRQDPGQGLRLIYYSQIVNDFQKGDIAEGYSVSREKKESFPLTVTSAQKNPTAFYLCASSIRAGAIVVDTQYFGPGTRLTVL.

V and J are TRBV19 and TRBJ1-5; D remains ambiguous. The CDR3 totals 17 residues. Between the trimmed V and J ends, which lost 0 bases and 4 bases, there was a span of 16 bases. Germline CDR1 LNHDA, CDR2 SQIVND (reference sequence). The CDR3 is CASSIDLAPTHNQPQHF. In DNA form, the CDR3 reads TGTGCCAGTAGTATAGATCTTGCTCCCACCCATAATCAGCCCCAGCATTTT. Full variable domain (remainder filled in from reference TRBV19 and TRBJ1-5): DGGITQSPKYLFRKEGQNVTLSCEQNLNHDAMYWYRQDPGQGLRLIYYSQIVNDFQKGDIAEGYSVSREKKESFPLTVTSAQKNPTAFYLCASSIDLAPTHNQPQHFGDGTRLSIL.

The V gene is TRBV2, the J gene TRBJ2-1, with D hard to call. The germline V gene has CDR1 SNHLY and CDR2 FYNNEI. V lost 3 bases and J lost 2, with 5 bases in between. The CDR3 contains 13 residues. CDR3 DNA sequence: TGTGCCAGCAGTGATCACACCTACAATGAGCAGTTCTTC. Protein product: CASSDHTYNEQFF.

This clone was counted a few times. J is TRBJ1-1 and V is TRBV19; no definite D call. Germline loops: CDR1 LNHDA, CDR2 SQIVND (reference sequence). The CDR3 extends over 14 amino acids. The V gene lost 3 bases and the J gene lost 1 base, with 9 bases spanning the gap. CDR3 in DNA: TGTGCCAGTAGTATTGGACCTTGGAACACTGAAGCTTTCTTT. This sequence encodes CASSIGPWNTEAFF.

The chain is built from TRBV7-9 and TRBJ2-5; D is unresolved. V was shortened by 5 bases and J by 5 bases, with 9 bases between the two germline ends. The length of the CDR3 is 12 residues. The germline V gene encodes CDR1 SEHNR and CDR2 FQNEAQ (reference sequence). In DNA, the CDR3 is TGTGCCAGCAGCACCAACTGGGAGACCCAGTACTTC. This translates into CASSTNWETQYF. Drawing the rest from reference TRBV7-9 and TRBJ2-5, the complete variable domain is DTGVSQNPRHKITKRGQNVTFRCDPISEHNRLYWYRQTLGQGPEFLTYFQNEAQLEKSRLLSDRFSAERPKGSFSTLEIQRTEQGDSAMYLCASSTNWETQYFGPGTRLLVL.

V is TRBV2 and J is TRBJ1-2, with D tentatively TRBD1 (6 bases). Per germline, CDR1 SNHLY and CDR2 FYNNEI. The CDR3 totals 14 residues. The V end lost 5 bases, the J end lost 2 bases, and 12 bases lay between the germline ends. The CDR3 bases are TGTGCCAGCAGTAAGCCAGGGGCAAACTATGGCTACACCTTC. It is translated as CASSKPGANYGYTF.

V and J are TRBV23-1 and TRBJ2-5; D might be TRBD1 (6 bases). The tail of the sequence fits TRBJ2-7 better, so the J call may be wrong. TRBV23-1 is filed as an ORF, its function uncertain. The CDR3 spans 16 residues. This CDR3 is CASSQTSSRGGYEQYF. For the CDR3, the DNA is TGCGCCAGCAGTCAAACCTCTAGCAGGGGTGGATACGAGCAGTACTTC.

V and J are TRBV10-3 and TRBJ2-5, with D perhaps TRBD1 or TRBD2 (6 bases each). Trimming cost V 5 bases and J 2 bases, with 15 bases left between them. The CDR3 runs 15 residues. The germline V gene has CDR1 ENHRY and CDR2 SYGVKD. CDR3 nucleotide sequence: TGTGCCATCAGTCAAGGGAGGCAGGGGCAAGAGACCCAGTACTTC. Amino acids: CAISQGRQGQETQYF.

This clone has only one observation. The V gene is TRBV12-5, the J gene TRBJ2-7; 8 bases are a match to TRBD2. This CDR3 contains 14 residues. Germline values: CDR1 LGHNT, CDR2 FRNRAP. J was trimmed by 1 base and V by 4 bases; bases with no gene match: 3. The CDR3: CASGSPGGSYEQYF. The CDR3 region has the DNA TGTGCTAGTGGTTCCCCGGGGGGGTCCTACGAGCAGTACTTC.

V is TRBV30 and J is TRBJ1-1; the D is unclear. Germline assignment: CDR1 GTSNPN and CDR2 SVGIG (reference sequence). The length of the CDR3 is 12 residues. V was pared by 2 bases and J by 11 bases, with 15 bases between. The CDR3 coding sequence is TGTGCCTGGAGTCATGAGATCACGGGGGCTTTCTTT. Translating gives CAWSHEITGAFF.

V gene TRBV11-2 combines with J gene TRBJ1-5; D is unclear. Germline V gives CDR1 SGHAT, CDR2 FQNNGV. Trimming stripped 4 bases from V and 3 bases from J, with 13 bases between. The CDR3 sequence is 15 residues long. CDR3 in DNA: TGTGCCAGCAGCTCCTTTACGGGTCCCAATCAGCCCCAGCATTTT. Amino acids: CASSSFTGPNQPQHF.

V is TRBV7-8 and J is TRBJ2-7, with 10 bases lining up with TRBD1. This CDR3 spans 15 amino acids. The germline V gene encodes CDR1 SGHVS and CDR2 FQNEAQ. V lost 5 bases, J lost 0 bases, and 4 bases stayed unmatched. The CDR3 loop reads CASSPRTGGSYEQYF. In DNA form, the CDR3 reads TGTGCCAGCAGCCCGCGGACAGGGGGCTCCTACGAGCAGTACTTC.

V usage is TRBV2 and J usage is TRBJ2-7, with a tentative D call TRBD1 (6 bases). Germline CDR1 is SNHLY and CDR2 is FYNNEI. CDR3 length: 13 residues. V was pared by 5 bases and J by 1 base, with 9 bases between. The CDR3: CASSWTESYEQYF. The CDR3 nucleotides read TGTGCCAGCAGTTGGACAGAATCCTACGAGCAGTACTTC.